This TCR beta chain was found in a study of T cell responses to AZD1222 COVID-19 vaccine. The CDR3 totals 13 residues. V was pared by 0 bases and J by 2 bases, with 5 bases between. Germline lookup yields CDR1 LGHDT and CDR2 YNNKEL (reference sequence). Repertoires were generated with immunoSEQ multiplex PCR, while TCRdb's copy carries only in-frame clones and drops some. The data show 150,000 to 200,000 clones, over 90% seen once. Sequencing used peripheral blood, obtained 28 days after the second AZD1222 dose. This sequence joins TRBV3-1 (or the pseudogene TRBV3-2) and TRBJ2-7; unclear D gene. The TCR originated in an adult who received the AZD1222 COVID-19 vaccine. This chain's CDR3 is CASSQDLPYEQYF. The CDR3 region has the DNA TGTGCCAGCAGCCAAGATCTTCCCTACGAGCAGTACTTC.